The 19 T cell receptor beta chains below come from one sample, sequenced in a study of long-term antiretroviral therapy in people with HIV. A v3.0 immunoSEQ assay was performed at survey level. Clones were read by immunoSEQ multiplex PCR, and TCRdb kept only the in-frame ones, dropping some. The sample lists 22,000 or so clones; around 80% were seen once. The sample consisted of unsorted PBMCs, taken 0.5 years before starting antiretroviral therapy. The origin of the receptors is a man aged 35-49 years with HIV.

The chain joins TRBV29-1 to TRBJ1-2; D gene ambiguous. Per the germline V gene, CDR1 is SQVTM and CDR2 is ANQGSEA. V lost 6 bases, J lost 4 bases, and 15 bases lay in between. The CDR3 is 13 amino acids. The CDR3 DNA is TGCAGCGTGGGCGAGGGTACTCTCTATGGCTACACCTTC. Its protein is CSVGEGTLYGYTF.

This rearrangement joins TRBV5-1 to TRBJ2-2, with TRBD1 matching 7 bases. Per germline, CDR1 SGHRS and CDR2 YFSETQ. The CDR3 has 16 amino acids. V lost 2 bases, J lost 5 bases, and 9 bases stayed unmatched. CDR3 residues: CASSLSTGRRTGELFF. CDR3 bases: TGCGCCAGCAGCTTATCGACAGGGCGGCGAACCGGGGAGCTGTTTTTT.

The rearrangement joins TRBV14 to TRBJ1-5, with TRBD1 matching 7 bases. The germline V gene has CDR1 SGHDN and CDR2 FVKESK. With V trimmed by 7 bases and J by 8 bases, 5 bases remained unmatched. The CDR3 covers 12 residues. The CDR3 DNA follows: TGTGCCAGCACCCGACAGGGAAAGCCCCAGCATTTT. Translated, it gives CASTRQGKPQHF.

The chain links TRBV13 to TRBJ2-7; perhaps TRBD2 as D (5 bases). The length of the CDR3 is 15 residues. Germline CDR1 reads PRHDT; CDR2 reads FYEKMQ (reference sequence). V lost 6 bases and J lost 2, with 17 bases in between. CDR3 amino acids: CASSPNPGSTYEQYF. The CDR3 DNA sequence: TGTGCCAGCAGTCCAAATCCGGGGTCCACCTACGAGCAGTACTTC.

The chain is built from TRBV6-1 and TRBJ1-1; no clear D gene. The CDR3 runs 14 residues. Deletions cut 4 bases from V and 0 bases from J, with 9 bases between. The germline V gene has CDR1 MNHNS and CDR2 SASEGT. The CDR3 sequence is CASSANGMNTEAFF. The DNA for the CDR3 is TGTGCCAGCAGTGCAAACGGGATGAACACTGAAGCTTTCTTT.

This rearrangement joins TRBV7-8 to TRBJ2-7, with TRBD1 as a possible D gene (5 bases). V dropped 4 bases and J dropped 4 bases, with 8 bases sitting between them. There are 12 residues in the CDR3. The germline gives CDR1 SGHVS, CDR2 FQNEAQ. The DNA of the CDR3 is TGTGCCAGCAGCTCGACAGAGTACGAGCAGTACTTC. It codes for CASSSTEYEQYF.

This chain links TRBV27 with TRBJ2-7; 10 bases fit TRBD1. CDR3 size: 15 residues. Per the germline V gene, CDR1 is MNHEY and CDR2 is SMNVEV (reference sequence). With 5 bases clipped from V and 0 bases from J, the junction kept 4 bases outside the gene matches. CDR3 DNA: TGTGCCAGCAGTCCATGGACAGGGGGCTCCTACGAGCAGTACTTC. Protein sequence: CASSPWTGGSYEQYF.

The gene calls are TRBV7-2 and TRBJ2-1, with D perhaps TRBD1 (7 bases). The ends were cut back, 5 bases at V and 5 bases at J, with 13 bases in the middle. The CDR3 runs 14 residues. Looked up from germline, CDR1 is SGHTA and CDR2 is FQGNSA. As DNA, the CDR3 is TGTGCCAGCAGCCGACAGGGACTTAACAATGAGCAGTTCTTC. This gives the protein CASSRQGLNNEQFF.

The chain has TRBV7-2 and TRBJ1-3, with a weak D call TRBD1 (5 bases). The CDR3 has 11 residues. V was pared by 5 bases and J by 9 bases, with 8 bases between. The V gene's germline CDR1 is SGHTA and CDR2 FQGNSA. CDR3 sequence (DNA): TGTGCCAGCAGCGCCAGGGCCACCATATATTTT. Amino acids: CASSARATIYF.

The chain combines TRBV28 with TRBJ2-3, with TRBD1 as a possible D gene (6 bases). The germline gives CDR1 MDHEN, CDR2 SYDVKM. The CDR3 length is 17 residues. Trimming took off 6 bases at V and 2 bases at J, with 21 bases between the two ends. Written as DNA, the CDR3 is TGTGCCAGCAGCCCCCCAGGGGCACTCCTCTTCACAGATACGCAGTATTTT. It encodes CASSPPGALLFTDTQYF.

The V and J genes are TRBV30 and TRBJ2-6; unclear D gene. CDR1 and CDR2 from the germline V gene are GTSNPN and SVGIG (reference sequence). The V gene lost 1 base and the J gene lost 0 bases, with 7 bases spanning the gap. This CDR3 spans 15 amino acids. For the CDR3, the DNA is TGTGCCTGGAGTGCTCTTGCCTCTGGGGCCAACGTCCTGACTTTC. Protein product: CAWSALASGANVLTF. The full variable domain, its missing parts supplied by reference TRBV30 and TRBJ2-6, is SQTIHQWPATLVQPVGSPLSLECTVEGTSNPNLYWYRQAAGRGLQLLFYSVGIGQISSEVPQNLSASRPQDRQFILSSKKLLLSDSGFYLCAWSALASGANVLTFGAGSRLTVL.

J is TRBJ2-3 and V is TRBV4-1, with D perhaps TRBD1 (6 bases). V was shortened by 5 bases and J by 2 bases, with 11 bases between the two germline ends. CDR1 and CDR2 from the germline V gene are MGHRA and YSYEKL. The CDR3 covers 14 residues. The CDR3 is CASSTGSDTDTQYF. Here the CDR3 DNA reads TGCGCCAGCAGCACAGGGTCTGACACAGATACGCAGTATTTT.

The chain couples TRBV6-5 to TRBJ1-1; no reliable D call. Germline V gives CDR1 MNHEY, CDR2 SVGAGI. V was trimmed by 7 bases and J by 1 base, leaving 13 bases between them. The CDR3 has 14 residues. CDR3 in amino acids: CASTKAHPNTEAFF. Written as DNA, the CDR3 is TGTGCCAGCACCAAAGCCCACCCGAACACTGAAGCTTTCTTT.

The rearrangement joins TRBV30 to TRBJ1-3; no clear D gene. Germline CDR1 and CDR2: GTSNPN and SVGIG (reference sequence). Trimming cost V 5 bases and J 3 bases, with 5 bases left between them. This CDR3 has 11 amino acids. The CDR3 loop is CAWGRGNTIYF. The CDR3 DNA is TGTGCCTGGGGCCGTGGAAACACCATATATTTT.

V is TRBV10-3 and J is TRBJ1-2; 7 bases map to TRBD1. V lost 3 bases to trimming and J lost 9 bases; unmatched junction nucleotides: 10. This CDR3 region has 14 residues. In germline, CDR1 is ENHRY, CDR2 SYGVKD. The CDR3 here is CAISETTGASSYTF. The CDR3 region has the DNA TGTGCCATCAGTGAAACTACAGGGGCCTCGAGCTACACCTTC.

V gene TRBV19 combines with J gene TRBJ1-5; 7 bases align to TRBD1. The CDR3 runs 15 residues. The V gene end was trimmed by 5 bases and the J gene end by 3 bases; junction bases not matched to a gene: 7. Per germline, CDR1 LNHDA and CDR2 SQIVND (reference sequence). The CDR3: CASSLQKGANQPQHF. In DNA, the CDR3 is TGTGCCAGTAGTCTTCAGAAGGGGGCCAATCAGCCCCAGCATTTT.

V is TRBV2 and J is TRBJ2-1; TRBD2 aligns across 15 bases. From germline, CDR1 is SNHLY and CDR2 FYNNEI. CDR3 length: 16 residues. The J segment lost 6 bases and the V segment lost 7 bases, leaving 7 bases of the junction unmatched. The CDR3 loop is CASMGTSGGFGNEQFF. DNA for the CDR3: TGTGCCAGCATGGGGACTAGCGGGGGGTTTGGCAATGAGCAGTTCTTC.

The rearrangement joins TRBV28 to TRBJ2-5; D is possibly TRBD1 (5 bases). The DNA matches TRBJ2-7 better at its end, which makes the J call doubtful. The CDR3 spans 13 residues. Looked up from germline, CDR1 is MDHEN and CDR2 is SYDVKM. The CDR3 DNA reads as TGTGCCAGCAGTTTAATCGCAGGGCACGAGCAGTACTTC. It yields the protein CASSLIAGHEQYF.

The V and J genes are TRBV7-6 and TRBJ1-2; D might be TRBD1 (5 bases). The germline gives CDR1 SGHVS, CDR2 FNYEAQ. Trimming cost V 1 base and J 4 bases, with 10 bases left between them. This CDR3 region has 14 residues. The CDR3, as DNA: TGTGCCAGCAGCTTAGGGGGGGGATCCTATGGCTACACCTTC. This codes for CASSLGGGSYGYTF.